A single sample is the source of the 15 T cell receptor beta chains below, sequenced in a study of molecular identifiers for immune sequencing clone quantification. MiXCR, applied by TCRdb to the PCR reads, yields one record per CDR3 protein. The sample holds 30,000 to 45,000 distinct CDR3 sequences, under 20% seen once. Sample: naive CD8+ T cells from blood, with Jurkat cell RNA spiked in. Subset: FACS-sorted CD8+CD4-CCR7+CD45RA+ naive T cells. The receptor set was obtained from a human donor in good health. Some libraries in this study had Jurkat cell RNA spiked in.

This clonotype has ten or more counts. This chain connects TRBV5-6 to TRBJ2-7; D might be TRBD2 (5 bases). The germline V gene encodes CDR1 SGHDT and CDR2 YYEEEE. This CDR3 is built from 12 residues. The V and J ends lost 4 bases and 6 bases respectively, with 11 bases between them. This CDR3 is CASSRGQVEQYF. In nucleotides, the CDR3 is TGTGCCAGCAGCCGAGGGCAGGTCGAGCAGTACTTC.

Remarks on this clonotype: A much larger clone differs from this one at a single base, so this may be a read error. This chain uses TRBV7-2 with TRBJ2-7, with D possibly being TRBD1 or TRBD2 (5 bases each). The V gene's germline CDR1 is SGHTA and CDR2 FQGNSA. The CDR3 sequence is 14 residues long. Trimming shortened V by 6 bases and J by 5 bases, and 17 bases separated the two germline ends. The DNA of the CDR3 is TGTGCCAGCAGTGGTGGGGGTTCCCTACACGAGCAGTACTTC. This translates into CASSGGGSLHEQYF.

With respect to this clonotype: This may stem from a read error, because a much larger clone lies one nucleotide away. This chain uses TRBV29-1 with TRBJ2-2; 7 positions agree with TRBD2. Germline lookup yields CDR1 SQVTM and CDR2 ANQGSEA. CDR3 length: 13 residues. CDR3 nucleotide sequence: TGCGGCGTTGGGGGGGGTGGAGGCGGGGAGCTGTTTTTT. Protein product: CGVGGGGGGELFF.

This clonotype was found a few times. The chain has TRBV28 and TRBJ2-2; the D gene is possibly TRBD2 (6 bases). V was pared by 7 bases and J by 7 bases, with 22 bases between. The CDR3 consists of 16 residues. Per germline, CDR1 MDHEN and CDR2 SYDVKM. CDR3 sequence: CASTVGPGETSGELFF. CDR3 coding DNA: TGTGCCAGCACCGTCGGCCCCGGCGAGACTAGCGGGGAGCTGTTTTTT. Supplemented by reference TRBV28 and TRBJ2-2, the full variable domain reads DVKVTQSSRYLVKRTGEKVFLECVQDMDHENMFWYRQDPGLGLRLIYFSYDVKMKEKGDIPEGYSVSREKKERFSLILESASTNQTSMYLCASTVGPGETSGELFFGEGSRLTVL.

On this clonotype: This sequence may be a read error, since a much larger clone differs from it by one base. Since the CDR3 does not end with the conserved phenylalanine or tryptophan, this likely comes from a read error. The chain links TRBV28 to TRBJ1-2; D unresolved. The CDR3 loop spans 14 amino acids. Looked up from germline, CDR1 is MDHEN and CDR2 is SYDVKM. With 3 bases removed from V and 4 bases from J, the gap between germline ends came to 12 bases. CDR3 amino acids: CASSFTGKAYGYTS. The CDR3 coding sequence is TGTGCCAGCAGTTTTACTGGGAAAGCCTATGGCTACACCTCC.

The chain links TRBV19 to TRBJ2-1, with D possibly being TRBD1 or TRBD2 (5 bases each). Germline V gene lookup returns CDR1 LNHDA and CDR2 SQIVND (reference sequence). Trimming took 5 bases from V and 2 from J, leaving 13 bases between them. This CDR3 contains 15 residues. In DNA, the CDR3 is TGTGCCAGTAGTTCCTCCGGGGACCCCTACAATGAGCAGTTCTTC. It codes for CASSSSGDPYNEQFF.

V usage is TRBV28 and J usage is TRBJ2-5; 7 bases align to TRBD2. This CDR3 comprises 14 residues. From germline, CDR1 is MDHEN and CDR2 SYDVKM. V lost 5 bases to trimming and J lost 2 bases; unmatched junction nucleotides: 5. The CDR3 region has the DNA TGTGCCAGCAGTGGATGGACTAGTCAAGAGACCCAGTACTTC. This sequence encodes CASSGWTSQETQYF.

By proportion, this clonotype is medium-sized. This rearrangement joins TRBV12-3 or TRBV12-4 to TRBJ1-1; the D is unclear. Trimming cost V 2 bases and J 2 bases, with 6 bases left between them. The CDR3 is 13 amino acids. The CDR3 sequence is CASSLTDNTEAFF. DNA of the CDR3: TGTGCCAGCAGTTTAACGGACAACACTGAAGCTTTCTTT.

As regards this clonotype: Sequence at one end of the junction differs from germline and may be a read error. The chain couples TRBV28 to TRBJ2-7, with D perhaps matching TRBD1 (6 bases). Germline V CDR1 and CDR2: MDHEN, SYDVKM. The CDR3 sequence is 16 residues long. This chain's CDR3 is CAGSSERRDNPYEQYF. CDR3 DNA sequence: TGTGCCGGCAGTTCTGAACGCCGGGACAACCCCTACGAGCAGTACTTC.

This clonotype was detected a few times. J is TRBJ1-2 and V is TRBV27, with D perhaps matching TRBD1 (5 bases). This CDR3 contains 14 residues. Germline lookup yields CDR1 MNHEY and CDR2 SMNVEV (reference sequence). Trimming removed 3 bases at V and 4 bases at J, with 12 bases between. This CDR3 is CASSLRGVGYGYTF. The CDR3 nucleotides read TGTGCCAGCAGTTTGCGGGGGGTCGGCTATGGCTACACCTTC.

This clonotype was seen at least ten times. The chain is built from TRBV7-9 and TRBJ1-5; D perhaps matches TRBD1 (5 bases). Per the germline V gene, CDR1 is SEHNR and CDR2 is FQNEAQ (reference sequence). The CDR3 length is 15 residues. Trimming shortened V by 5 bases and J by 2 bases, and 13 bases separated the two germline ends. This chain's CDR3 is CASSPVGGGNQPQHF. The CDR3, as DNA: TGTGCCAGCAGCCCGGTCGGAGGGGGCAATCAGCCCCAGCATTTT.

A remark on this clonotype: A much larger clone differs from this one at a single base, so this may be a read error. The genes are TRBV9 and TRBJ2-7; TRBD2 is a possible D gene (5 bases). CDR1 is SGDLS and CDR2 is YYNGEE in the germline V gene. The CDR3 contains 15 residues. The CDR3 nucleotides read TGTGCCTGCAGCGTAGAGGGCACCGGGGCCTACGAGCAGTACTTC. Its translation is CACSVEGTGAYEQYF.

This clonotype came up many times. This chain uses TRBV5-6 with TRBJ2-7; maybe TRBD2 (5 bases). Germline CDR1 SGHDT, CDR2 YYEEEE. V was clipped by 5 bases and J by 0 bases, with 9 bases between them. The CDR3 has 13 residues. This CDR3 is CASRTGSSYEQYF. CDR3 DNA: TGTGCCAGCAGAACGGGGAGCTCCTACGAGCAGTACTTC.

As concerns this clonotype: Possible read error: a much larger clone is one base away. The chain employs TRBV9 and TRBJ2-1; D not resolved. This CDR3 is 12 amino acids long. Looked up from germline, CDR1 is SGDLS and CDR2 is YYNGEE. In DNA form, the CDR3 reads TGTGCCAGCAGCCCCGACCTCAATGAGCAGTCCTTC. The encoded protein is CASSPDLNEQSF. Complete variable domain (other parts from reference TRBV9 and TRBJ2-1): DSGVTQTPKHLITATGQRVTLRCSPRSGDLSVYWYQQSLDQGLQFLIQYYNGEERAKGNILERFSAQQFPDLHSELNLSSLELGDSALYFCASSPDLNEQSFGPGTRLTVL.

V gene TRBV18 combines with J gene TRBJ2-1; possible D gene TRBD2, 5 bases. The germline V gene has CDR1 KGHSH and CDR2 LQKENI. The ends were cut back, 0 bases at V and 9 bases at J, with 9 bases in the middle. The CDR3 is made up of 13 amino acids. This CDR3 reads CASSPPQGGEQFF. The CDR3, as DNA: TGTGCCAGCTCACCACCTCAAGGAGGTGAGCAGTTCTTC.